This T cell receptor (beta chain) derives from a study of cytomegalovirus exposure and HLA in healthy donors. General observations from the study: For most subjects, TCR beta sequences were reported to predict HLA-A and HLA-B alleles with accuracy. Presence/absence results assume similar sequencing depth per donor, which may not hold.

Germline values: CDR1 SGHVS, CDR2 FNYEAQ. With 5 bases removed from V and 6 bases from J, the gap between germline ends came to 17 bases. The CDR3 has 15 residues. Donors in the study were healthy people who gave bone marrow. The PCR made use of 60 Vbeta and 13 Jbeta primers. Assay used: immunoSEQ multiplex PCR; TCRdb lists only in-frame clones, some missing. Seen here are around 180,000 clones, 84% observed once, and the top ten hold under 5%. Remarks on this clone: Its antigen remains unidentified.

This TCR came from a girl aged 5 to 17 in good health and CMV-seropositive. This chain links TRBV7-6 with TRBJ2-1, with D unresolved. The sequenced sample was PBMCs. The CDR3 sequence is CASSPPPWRINEQFF. In nucleotides, the CDR3 is TGTGCCAGCAGCCCCCCCCCGTGGCGGATCAATGAGCAGTTCTTC. Full variable domain (rest looked up from reference TRBV7-6 and TRBJ2-1): GAGVSQSPRYKVTKRGQDVALRCDPISGHVSLYWYRQALGQGPEFLTYFNYEAQQDKSGLPNDRFSAERPEGSISTLTIQRTEQRDSAMYRCASSPPPWRINEQFFGPGTRLTVL.